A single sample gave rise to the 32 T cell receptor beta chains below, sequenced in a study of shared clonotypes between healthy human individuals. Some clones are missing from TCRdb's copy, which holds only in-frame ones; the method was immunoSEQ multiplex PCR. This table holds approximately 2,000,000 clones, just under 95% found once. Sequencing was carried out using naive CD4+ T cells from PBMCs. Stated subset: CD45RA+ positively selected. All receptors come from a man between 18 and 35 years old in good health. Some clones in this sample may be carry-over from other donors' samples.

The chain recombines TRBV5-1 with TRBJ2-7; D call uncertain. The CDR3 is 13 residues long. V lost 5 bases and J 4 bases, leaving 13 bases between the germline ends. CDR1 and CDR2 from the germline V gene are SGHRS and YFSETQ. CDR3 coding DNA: TGCGCCAGCAGTATGGGATTGAATTACGAGCAGTACTTC. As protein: CASSMGLNYEQYF.

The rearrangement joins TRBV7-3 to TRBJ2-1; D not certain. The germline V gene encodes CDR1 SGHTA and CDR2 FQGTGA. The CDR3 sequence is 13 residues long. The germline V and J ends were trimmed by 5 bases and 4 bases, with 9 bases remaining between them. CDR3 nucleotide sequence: TGTGCCAGCAGCGCGACTCCGTACAATGAGCAGTTCTTC. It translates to CASSATPYNEQFF.

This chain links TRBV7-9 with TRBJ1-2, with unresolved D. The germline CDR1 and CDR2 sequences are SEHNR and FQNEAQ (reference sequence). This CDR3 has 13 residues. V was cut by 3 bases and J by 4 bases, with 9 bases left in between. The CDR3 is CASSFVDGYGYTF. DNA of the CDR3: TGTGCCAGCAGCTTCGTGGACGGCTATGGCTACACCTTC.

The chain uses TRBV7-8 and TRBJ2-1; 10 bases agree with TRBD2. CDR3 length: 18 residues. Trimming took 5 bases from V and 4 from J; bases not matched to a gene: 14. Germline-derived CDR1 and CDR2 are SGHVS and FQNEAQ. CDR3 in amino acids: CASSPSPRGLAPYNEQFF. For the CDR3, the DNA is TGTGCCAGCAGCCCTTCGCCCCGGGGACTAGCGCCTTACAATGAGCAGTTCTTC.

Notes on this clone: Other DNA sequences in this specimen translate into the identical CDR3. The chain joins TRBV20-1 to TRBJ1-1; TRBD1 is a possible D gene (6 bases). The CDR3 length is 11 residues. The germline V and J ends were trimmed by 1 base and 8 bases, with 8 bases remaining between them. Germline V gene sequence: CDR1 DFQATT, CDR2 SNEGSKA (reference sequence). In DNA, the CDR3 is TGCAGTGCTAGAGGGGGGACAGAAGCTTTCTTT. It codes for CSARGGTEAFF.

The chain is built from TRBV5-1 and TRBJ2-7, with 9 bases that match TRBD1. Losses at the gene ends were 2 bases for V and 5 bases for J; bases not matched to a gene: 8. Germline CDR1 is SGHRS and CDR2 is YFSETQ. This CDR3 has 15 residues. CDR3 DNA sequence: TGCGCCAGCAGCTTTGGACAGGGGCCTTCCAACGAGCAGTACTTC. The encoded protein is CASSFGQGPSNEQYF. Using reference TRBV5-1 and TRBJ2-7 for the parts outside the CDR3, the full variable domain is KAGVTQTPRYLIKTRGQQVTLSCSPISGHRSVSWYQQTPGQGLQFLFEYFSETQRNKGNFPGRFSGRQFSNSRSEMNVSTLELGDSALYLCASSFGQGPSNEQYFGPGTRLTVT.

The CDR3 DNA follows: TGTGCCAGCAGTAGAAGCCCAACCACCTACGAGCAGTACTTC. It specifies CASSRSPTTYEQYF. The V call is TRBV27, the J call TRBJ2-7; D uncertain. Germline values: CDR1 MNHEY, CDR2 SMNVEV (reference sequence). The V end was cut by 5 bases, the J end by 2 bases, with 13 bases between. CDR3 length equals 14 residues.

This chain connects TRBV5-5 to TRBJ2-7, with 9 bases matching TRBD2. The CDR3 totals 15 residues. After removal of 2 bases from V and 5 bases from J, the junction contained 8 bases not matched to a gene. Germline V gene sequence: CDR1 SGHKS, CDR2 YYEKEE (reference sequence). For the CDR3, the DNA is TGTGCCAGCAGCTTCTTGGCTAGCGGGGCGGACGAGCAGTACTTC. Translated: CASSFLASGADEQYF. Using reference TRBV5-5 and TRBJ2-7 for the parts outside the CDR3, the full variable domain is DAGVTQSPTHLIKTRGQQVTLRCSPISGHKSVSWYQQVLGQGPQFIFQYYEKEERGRGNFPDRFSARQFPNYSSELNVNALLLGDSALYLCASSFLASGADEQYFGPGTRLTVT.

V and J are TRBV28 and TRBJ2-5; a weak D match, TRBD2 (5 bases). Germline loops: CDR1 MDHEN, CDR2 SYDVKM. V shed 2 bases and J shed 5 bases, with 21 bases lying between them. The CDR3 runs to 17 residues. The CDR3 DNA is TGTGCCAGCAGTTTAACCCTAGCAGTTCCCACAAGGGAGACCCAGTACTTC. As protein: CASSLTLAVPTRETQYF.

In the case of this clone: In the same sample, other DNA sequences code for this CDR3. Here the CDR3 DNA reads TGTGCCAGCCACCGGGAGGGTAATCAGCCCCAGCATTTT. Translating gives CASHREGNQPQHF. The J gene is TRBJ1-5, the V gene TRBV2; D gene uncertain. The CDR3 loop spans 13 amino acids. Germline lookup yields CDR1 SNHLY and CDR2 FYNNEI. Trimming shortened V by 8 bases and J by 4 bases, and 12 bases separated the two germline ends.

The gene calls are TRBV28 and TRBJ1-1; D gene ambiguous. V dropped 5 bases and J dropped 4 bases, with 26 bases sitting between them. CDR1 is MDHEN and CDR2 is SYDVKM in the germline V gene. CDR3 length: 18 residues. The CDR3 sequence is CASSIHKPTYLRGTEAFF. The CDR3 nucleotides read TGTGCCAGCAGTATCCATAAGCCGACATATCTCCGGGGCACTGAAGCTTTCTTT. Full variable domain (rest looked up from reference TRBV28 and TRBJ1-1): DVKVTQSSRYLVKRTGEKVFLECVQDMDHENMFWYRQDPGLGLRLIYFSYDVKMKEKGDIPEGYSVSREKKERFSLILESASTNQTSMYLCASSIHKPTYLRGTEAFFGQGTRLTVV.

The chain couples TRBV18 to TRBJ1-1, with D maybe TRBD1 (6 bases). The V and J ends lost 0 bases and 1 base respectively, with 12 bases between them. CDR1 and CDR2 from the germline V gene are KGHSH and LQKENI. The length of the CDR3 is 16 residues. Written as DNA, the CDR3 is TGTGCCAGCTCACCACCGGGGGGCAGACAGAACACTGAAGCTTTCTTT. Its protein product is CASSPPGGRQNTEAFF.

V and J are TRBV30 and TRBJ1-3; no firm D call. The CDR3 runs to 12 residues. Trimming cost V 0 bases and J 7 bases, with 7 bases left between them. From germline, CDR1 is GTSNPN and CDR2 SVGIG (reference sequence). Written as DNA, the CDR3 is TGTGCCTGGAGTGTAAGTGCGAACACCATATATTTT. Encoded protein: CAWSVSANTIYF.

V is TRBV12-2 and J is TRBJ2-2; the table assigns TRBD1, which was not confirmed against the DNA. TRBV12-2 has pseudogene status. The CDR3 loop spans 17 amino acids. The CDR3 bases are TGTGCAAGTCGCTTCTGGCAGGGGGCGGCGAACACCGGGGAGCTGTTTTTT. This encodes CASRFWQGAANTGELFF.

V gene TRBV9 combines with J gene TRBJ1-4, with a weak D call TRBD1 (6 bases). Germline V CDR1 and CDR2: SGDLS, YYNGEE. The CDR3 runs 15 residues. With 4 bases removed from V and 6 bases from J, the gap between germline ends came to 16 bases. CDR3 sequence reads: CASSPVGTRYEKLFF. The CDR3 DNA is TGTGCCAGCAGCCCCGTAGGGACACGTTATGAAAAACTGTTTTTT.

The CDR3 DNA sequence: TGTGCCATCAGTGAACGAGACAGAAGGACTGAAGCTTTCTTT. Translation gives CAISERDRRTEAFF. V usage is TRBV10-3 and J usage is TRBJ1-1; possible D gene TRBD1, 5 bases. Germline CDR1 and CDR2: ENHRY and SYGVKD. Trimming shortened V by 3 bases and J by 5 bases, and 13 bases separated the two germline ends. The length of the CDR3 is 14 residues.

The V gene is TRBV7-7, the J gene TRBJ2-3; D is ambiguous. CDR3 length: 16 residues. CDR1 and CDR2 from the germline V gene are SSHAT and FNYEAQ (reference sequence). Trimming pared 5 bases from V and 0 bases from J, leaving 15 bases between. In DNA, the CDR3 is TGTGCCAGCAGCCAATCAACAGTGTATAGCACAGATACGCAGTATTTT. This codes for CASSQSTVYSTDTQYF.

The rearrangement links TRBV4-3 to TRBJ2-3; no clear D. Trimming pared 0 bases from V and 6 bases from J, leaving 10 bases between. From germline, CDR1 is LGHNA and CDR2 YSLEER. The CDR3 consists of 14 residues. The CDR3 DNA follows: TGCGCCAGCAGCCAAGATCGGCGTGTGGATACGCAGTATTTT. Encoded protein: CASSQDRRVDTQYF.

CDR3 nucleotide sequence: TGTGCCAGCAGCCCCGTCGGACAGGGGGCAGAGACCCAGTACTTC. This sequence encodes CASSPVGQGAETQYF. This chain connects TRBV7-2 to TRBJ2-5; 11 nucleotides agree with TRBD1. The CDR3 covers 15 residues. The junction had 6 bases not matched to a gene; V was cut back by 5 bases and J by 4 bases. Germline V CDR1 and CDR2: SGHTA, FQGNSA.

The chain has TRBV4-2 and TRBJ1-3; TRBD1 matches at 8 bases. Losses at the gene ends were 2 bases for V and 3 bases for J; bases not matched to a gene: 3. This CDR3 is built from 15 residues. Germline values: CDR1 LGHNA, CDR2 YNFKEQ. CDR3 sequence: CASSQQGAGGNTIYF. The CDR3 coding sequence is TGTGCCAGCAGCCAACAGGGGGCTGGTGGAAACACCATATATTTT.

CDR3 sequence (DNA): TGTGCCAGCACCCCTCCCCCGGGCGGCCCAACTAATGAAAAACTGTTTTTT. Translation: CASTPPPGGPTNEKLFF. The chain carries TRBV27 and TRBJ1-4; unclear D gene. The germline V gene has CDR1 MNHEY and CDR2 SMNVEV (reference sequence). This CDR3 is built from 17 residues. Deletions cut 7 bases from V and 0 bases from J, with 18 bases between.

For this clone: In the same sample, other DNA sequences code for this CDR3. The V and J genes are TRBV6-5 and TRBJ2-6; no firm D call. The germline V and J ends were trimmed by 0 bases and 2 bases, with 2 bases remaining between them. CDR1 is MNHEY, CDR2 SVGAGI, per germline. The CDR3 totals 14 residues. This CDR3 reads CASSYSTGANVLTF. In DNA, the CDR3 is TGTGCCAGCAGTTACTCGACTGGGGCCAACGTCCTGACTTTC.

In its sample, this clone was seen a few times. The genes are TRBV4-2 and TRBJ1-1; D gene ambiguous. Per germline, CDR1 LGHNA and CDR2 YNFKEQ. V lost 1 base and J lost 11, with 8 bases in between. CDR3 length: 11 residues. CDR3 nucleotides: TGTGCCAGCAGCCAAGGGGGTATGGCTTTCTTT. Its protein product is CASSQGGMAFF.

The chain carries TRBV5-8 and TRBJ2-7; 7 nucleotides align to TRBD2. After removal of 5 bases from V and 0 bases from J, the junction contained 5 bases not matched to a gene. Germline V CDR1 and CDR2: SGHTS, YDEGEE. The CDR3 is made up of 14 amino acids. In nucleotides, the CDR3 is TGTGCCAGCAGTTCCACTAGCGCCTCCTACGAGCAGTACTTC. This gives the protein CASSSTSASYEQYF.

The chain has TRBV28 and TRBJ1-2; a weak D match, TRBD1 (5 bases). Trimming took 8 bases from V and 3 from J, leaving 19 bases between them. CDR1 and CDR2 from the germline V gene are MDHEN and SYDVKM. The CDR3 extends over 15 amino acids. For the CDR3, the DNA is TGTGCCAGCGCCCCTGGGGCGGGCGCAGACTATGGCTACACCTTC. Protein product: CASAPGAGADYGYTF.

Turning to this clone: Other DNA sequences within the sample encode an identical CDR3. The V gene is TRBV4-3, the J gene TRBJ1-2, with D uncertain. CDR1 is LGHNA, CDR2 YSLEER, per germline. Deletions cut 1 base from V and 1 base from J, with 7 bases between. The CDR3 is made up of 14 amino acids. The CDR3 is CASSQAGFNYGYTF. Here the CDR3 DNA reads TGCGCCAGCAGCCAAGCAGGATTTAACTATGGCTACACCTTC.

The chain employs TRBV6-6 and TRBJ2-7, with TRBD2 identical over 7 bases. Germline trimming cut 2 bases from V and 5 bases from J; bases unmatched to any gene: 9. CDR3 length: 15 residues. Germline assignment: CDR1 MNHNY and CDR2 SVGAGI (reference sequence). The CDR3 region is CASSYGWEGPNEQYF. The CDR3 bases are TGTGCCAGCAGTTACGGGTGGGAGGGCCCCAACGAGCAGTACTTC.

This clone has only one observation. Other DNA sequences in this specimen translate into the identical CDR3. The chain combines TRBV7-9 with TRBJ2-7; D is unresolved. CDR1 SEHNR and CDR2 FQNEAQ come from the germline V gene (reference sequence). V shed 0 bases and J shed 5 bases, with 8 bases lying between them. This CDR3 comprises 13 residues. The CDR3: CASSLAGVDEQYF. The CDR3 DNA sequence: TGTGCCAGCAGCTTAGCCGGCGTAGACGAGCAGTACTTC.

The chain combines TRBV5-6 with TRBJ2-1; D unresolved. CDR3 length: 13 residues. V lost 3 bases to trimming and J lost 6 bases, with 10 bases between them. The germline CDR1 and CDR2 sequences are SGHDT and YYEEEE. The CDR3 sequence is CASSSGPLNEQFF. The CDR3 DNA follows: TGTGCCAGCAGCTCCGGCCCCCTCAATGAGCAGTTCTTC. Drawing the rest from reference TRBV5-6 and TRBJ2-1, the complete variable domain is DAGVTQSPTHLIKTRGQQVTLRCSPKSGHDTVSWYQQALGQGPQFIFQYYEEEERQRGNFPDRFSGHQFPNYSSELNVNALLLGDSALYLCASSSGPLNEQFFGPGTRLTVL.

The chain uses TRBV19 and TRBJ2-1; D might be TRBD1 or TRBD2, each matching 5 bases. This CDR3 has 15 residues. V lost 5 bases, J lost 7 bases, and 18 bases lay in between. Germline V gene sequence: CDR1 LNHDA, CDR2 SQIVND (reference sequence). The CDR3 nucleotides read TGTGCCAGTAGTGAACTAGGGACCTCCCGGAATGAGCAGTTCTTC. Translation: CASSELGTSRNEQFF.

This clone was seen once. DNA for the CDR3: TGCGCCACCGATCGTCCCCTCTGGACCTACAATGAGCAGTTCTTC. Its translation is CATDRPLWTYNEQFF. V is TRBV10-2 and J is TRBJ2-1; no clear D. The CDR3 is 15 residues long. In germline, CDR1 is WSHSY, CDR2 SAAADI. V lost 10 bases to trimming and J lost 2 bases, with 18 bases between them.

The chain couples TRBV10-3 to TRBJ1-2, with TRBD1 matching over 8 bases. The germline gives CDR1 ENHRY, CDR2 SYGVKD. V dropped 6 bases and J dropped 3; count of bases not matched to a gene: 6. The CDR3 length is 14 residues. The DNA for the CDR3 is TGTGCCATCAGGGGGGCAGGGGGCCACTATGGCTACACCTTC. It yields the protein CAIRGAGGHYGYTF.